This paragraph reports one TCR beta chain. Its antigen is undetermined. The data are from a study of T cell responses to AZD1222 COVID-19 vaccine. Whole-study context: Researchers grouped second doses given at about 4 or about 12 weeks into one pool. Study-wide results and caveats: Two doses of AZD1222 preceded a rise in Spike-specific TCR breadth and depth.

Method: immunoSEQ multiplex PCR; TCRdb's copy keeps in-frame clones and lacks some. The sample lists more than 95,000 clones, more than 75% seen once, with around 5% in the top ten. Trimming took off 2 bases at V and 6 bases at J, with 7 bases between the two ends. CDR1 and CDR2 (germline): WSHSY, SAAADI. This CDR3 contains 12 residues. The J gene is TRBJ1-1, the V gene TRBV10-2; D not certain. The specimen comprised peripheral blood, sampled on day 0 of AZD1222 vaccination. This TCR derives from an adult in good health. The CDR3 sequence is CASSEVGAEAFF. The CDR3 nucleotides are TGCGCCAGCAGTGAGGTCGGGGCTGAAGCTTTCTTT.